Each of the 14 T cell receptor beta chains below was sequenced from the same sample in a study of cytomegalovirus exposure and HLA in healthy donors. PCR was performed using 60 Vbeta and 13 Jbeta primers. Measured with immunoSEQ multiplex PCR; TCRdb has only the in-frame clones, and not every one. In the table there are more than 80,000 clones, 64% of which are singletons. Source material: PBMCs. The receptors shown here come from a man aged 60 to 75 in good health and CMV-seronegative.

The CDR3 sequence is CASSAQREGGALTDTQYF. CDR3 nucleotide sequence: TGCGCCAGCAGTGCCCAGCGGGAGGGCGGGGCCCTCACAGATACGCAGTATTTT. The gene calls are TRBV10-2 and TRBJ2-3, with TRBD2 matching 10 bases. Germline loops: CDR1 WSHSY, CDR2 SAAADI. The V gene end was trimmed by 4 bases and the J gene end by 2 bases; junction bases not matched to a gene: 12. The CDR3 has 18 amino acids.

The chain couples TRBV28 to TRBJ1-5; no clear D. V lost 6 bases, J lost 7 bases, and 10 bases lay in between. The V gene's germline CDR1 is MDHEN and CDR2 SYDVKM. The CDR3 is made up of 12 amino acids. CDR3 DNA: TGTGCCAGCAGCCGTTCGGGACAGCCCCAGCATTTT. This gives the protein CASSRSGQPQHF.

The genes are TRBV7-9 and TRBJ2-7, with TRBD1 matching over 7 bases. The CDR3 loop spans 13 amino acids. The junction had 7 bases not matched to a gene; V was cut back by 5 bases and J by 6 bases. The germline V gene has CDR1 SEHNR and CDR2 FQNEAQ (reference sequence). The CDR3 nucleotides read TGTGCCAGCAGCCAGACAGGGCCCACCGAGCAGTACTTC. It encodes CASSQTGPTEQYF.

The V gene is TRBV5-1, the J gene TRBJ2-1; D is undetermined. Germline V lookup: CDR1 SGHRS, CDR2 YFSETQ. The germline V and J ends were trimmed by 4 bases and 5 bases, with 10 bases remaining between them. The length of the CDR3 is 13 residues. The CDR3: CASSQSLDNEQFF. The CDR3 DNA is TGCGCCAGCAGCCAAAGCCTCGACAATGAGCAGTTCTTC.

This clone was counted between two and nine times. The chain couples TRBV29-1 to TRBJ1-2; 7 bases match TRBD1. Germline V lookup: CDR1 SQVTM, CDR2 ANQGSEA. Trimming at V came to 8 bases and at J to 6 bases, leaving 9 bases not matched to a gene. The CDR3 runs to 12 residues. DNA for the CDR3: TGCAGCATTACACAGGGGAAGGATGGCTACACCTTC. Translated: CSITQGKDGYTF. The variable domain in full, with the rest retrieved from reference TRBV29-1 and TRBJ1-2, is SAVISQKPSRDICQRGTSLTIQCQVDSQVTMMFWYRQQPGQSLTLIATANQGSEATYESGFVIDKFPISRPNLTFSTLTVSNMSPEDSSIYLCSITQGKDGYTFGSGTRLTVV.

The rearrangement joins TRBV18 to TRBJ2-1; no firm D call. The CDR3 has 13 residues. V was clipped by 3 bases and J by 5 bases, with 8 bases between them. Looked up from germline, CDR1 is KGHSH and CDR2 is LQKENI. For the CDR3, the DNA is TGTGCCAGCTCACCGTTGGAGAACAATGAGCAGTTCTTC. Its translation: CASSPLENNEQFF.

This sequence joins TRBV19 and TRBJ1-1; D perhaps matches TRBD1 (5 bases). Germline V gene sequence: CDR1 LNHDA, CDR2 SQIVND (reference sequence). V lost 6 bases and J lost 0, with 8 bases in between. The CDR3 is made up of 13 amino acids. CDR3 in amino acids: CASSIQVNTEAFF. The CDR3 nucleotides are TGTGCCAGTAGCATACAGGTGAACACTGAAGCTTTCTTT. Based on the CDR3 plus reference TRBV19 and TRBJ1-1, the full variable domain is DGGITQSPKYLFRKEGQNVTLSCEQNLNHDAMYWYRQDPGQGLRLIYYSQIVNDFQKGDIAEGYSVSREKKESFPLTVTSAQKNPTAFYLCASSIQVNTEAFFGQGTRLTVV.

The chain has TRBV4-1 and TRBJ2-3; D remains ambiguous. CDR1 is MGHRA and CDR2 is YSYEKL in the germline V gene. CDR3 length: 13 residues. Trimming removed 0 bases from V and 5 bases from J, with 6 bases in between. CDR3 bases: TGCGCCAGCAGCCAAGATAGCCGAGATACGCAGTATTTT. It codes for CASSQDSRDTQYF.

As DNA, the CDR3 is TGTGCCAGCAGTCCGGGGACAGCCAATCAGCCCCAGCATTTT. Its translation is CASSPGTANQPQHF. This chain connects TRBV28 to TRBJ1-5; 7 nucleotides match TRBD1. Trimming removed 5 bases from V and 3 bases from J; junction bases left unmatched: 4. The CDR3 is made up of 14 amino acids. CDR1 is MDHEN and CDR2 is SYDVKM in the germline V gene. The full variable domain, with the rest looked up from reference TRBV28 and TRBJ1-5, is DVKVTQSSRYLVKRTGEKVFLECVQDMDHENMFWYRQDPGLGLRLIYFSYDVKMKEKGDIPEGYSVSREKKERFSLILESASTNQTSMYLCASSPGTANQPQHFGDGTRLSIL.

Written as DNA, the CDR3 is TGCGCCAGCAGCTTGGGCGGGAAGAACAATGAGCAGTTCTTC. It yields the protein CASSLGGKNNEQFF. The chain joins TRBV5-1 to TRBJ2-1, with D perhaps matching TRBD2 (6 bases). CDR3 length: 14 amino acids. Germline V gene data show CDR1 as SGHRS and CDR2 as YFSETQ. Between the trimmed V and J ends, which lost 0 bases and 5 bases, there was a span of 9 bases.

This clone has just one count. The chain employs TRBV2 and TRBJ1-2; 7 nucleotides match TRBD1. V lost 6 bases to trimming and J lost 3 bases; unmatched junction nucleotides: 4. Germline CDR1 is SNHLY and CDR2 is FYNNEI. The CDR3 covers 13 residues. CDR3 amino acids: CASSRGNDYGYTF. CDR3 nucleotides: TGTGCCAGCAGCAGGGGGAATGACTATGGCTACACCTTC. The complete variable domain, with remaining parts taken from reference TRBV2 and TRBJ1-2, reads EPEVTQTPSHQVTQMGQEVILRCVPISNHLYFYWYRQILGQKVEFLVSFYNNEISEKSEIFDDQFSVERPDGSNFTLKIRSTKLEDSAMYFCASSRGNDYGYTFGSGTRLTVV.

The chain employs TRBV6-5 and TRBJ2-1, with 13 bases fitting TRBD2. V lost 2 bases and J lost 12; bases outside the gene matches: 7. The CDR3 length is 15 residues. From germline, CDR1 is MNHEY and CDR2 SVGAGI. CDR3 nucleotides: TGTGCCAGCAGTTACAGGACTAGCGGGAGACTTAGGCAGTTCTTC. Translated: CASSYRTSGRLRQFF.

The chain combines TRBV6-1 with TRBJ1-3; maybe TRBD1 (5 bases). Trimming left V 0 bases short and J 1 base short, with 13 bases between. Germline assignment: CDR1 MNHNS and CDR2 SASEGT. This CDR3 has 17 residues. The CDR3 loop is CASSEALTGLSGNTIYF. CDR3 in DNA: TGTGCCAGCAGTGAAGCGCTAACAGGTCTTTCTGGAAACACCATATATTTT.

The chain employs TRBV5-1 and TRBJ1-1, with 9 bases fitting TRBD1. CDR1 is SGHRS, CDR2 YFSETQ, per germline. V was pared by 0 bases and J by 9 bases, with 6 bases of the junction left unmatched. This CDR3 region has 14 residues. The CDR3 spells CASSLGTGVHQAFF. CDR3 nucleotide sequence: TGCGCCAGCAGCTTGGGGACAGGGGTGCATCAAGCTTTCTTT.